This T cell receptor (beta chain) was captured in a study of blood T cell repertoires in COVID-19. Across the whole study: The samples span acute and convalescent COVID-19 from the United States, Italy and Spain.

In the original workflow: Estimates of nucleated cell counts were drawn from the amplification of reference gene primers. Method: immunoSEQ multiplex PCR; TCRdb's copy keeps in-frame clones and lacks some. V, J and clone size are taken as reported in that table, and D and trimming were inferred from the DNA itself. This table holds a few hundred thousand clones, about 88% found once. The study assigned cohorts using participant-reported clinical history. The study recruited exposed participants who had met a COVID-19 case within 2 weeks before entry. The CDR3 has 15 amino acids. The V gene lost 3 bases and the J gene lost 1 base, with 10 bases spanning the gap. Per germline, CDR1 MGHDK and CDR2 SYGVNS.

The chain joins TRBV25-1 to TRBJ1-5, with D unresolved. The sequenced sample was PBMCs or T cells enriched from blood (not recorded which). The sequence came from a woman aged 18-35 years who had been exposed to COVID-19. The CDR3 loop is CASSDGGLSNQPQHF. Written as DNA, the CDR3 is TGTGCCAGCAGTGATGGTGGTCTAAGCAATCAGCCCCAGCATTTT. Looking up the rest from reference TRBV25-1 and TRBJ1-5 gives the full variable domain: EADIYQTPRYLVIGTGKKITLECSQTMGHDKMYWYQQDPGMELHLIHYSYGVNSTEKGDLSSESTVSRIRTEHFPLTLESARPSHTSQYLCASSDGGLSNQPQHFGDGTRLSIL.